The present T cell receptor beta chain was sequenced within a study of blood T cell repertoires in COVID-19. The overall study: PBMCs, B-cell-depleted T cells, or T cells were the source of the cDNA or gDNA that made up the material.

Original processing methods: Cell counts per sample came from amplifying reference gene primers. Measured with immunoSEQ multiplex PCR; TCRdb has only the in-frame clones, and not every one. The D gene and trimming were derived from the DNA, and the V and J assignments and clone size from that table. Among about 230,000 clones listed, 80% to 85% were seen once. Trimming took off 5 bases at V and 4 bases at J, with 14 bases between the two ends. CDR1 SNHLY and CDR2 FYNNEI come from the germline V gene. The CDR3 contains 14 residues. This rearrangement joins TRBV2 to TRBJ1-2; the D gene is possibly TRBD1 (6 bases). The sequencing input was peripheral blood. The receptor was derived from a man aged 35 to 55 with acute or convalescent COVID-19. CDR3 DNA: TGTGCCAGCAGTTTAGACAGGCCATTCTATGGCTACACCTTC. This codes for CASSLDRPFYGYTF.